This T cell receptor (beta chain) was found in a study of blood T cells in healthy people across ages. Notes on the study in general: No conclusive comparison of naive versus antigen-experienced cells was possible with unsorted PBMCs.

Each donor had 7.5 to 10 milliliters of peripheral blood drawn. A second roughly 6 to 12 cycle PCR used barcoded and J-beta primers. Each of the samples gave a minimum of 2.5 million paired-end reads that contained CDR3. TCRdb itself ran the 5' RACE reads through MiXCR, one entry per CDR3 protein. The sample comprises fewer than 2,000,000 distinct CDR3 sequences, around 42% of which are singletons, and around 23% rests with the top ten. The germline V gene has CDR1 SGHDT and CDR2 YYEEEE. This CDR3 is 13 amino acids long. Trimming pared 7 bases from V and 0 bases from J, leaving 5 bases between. This clonotype has only a few counts. Its antigen is not identified.

The specimen was blood. The V call is TRBV5-6, the J call TRBJ2-6; D gene ambiguous. The clonotype originates from a human donor in good health. CDR3 loop: CASHGSGANVLTF. CDR3 in DNA: TGTGCCAGCCACGGCTCTGGGGCCAACGTCCTGACTTTC.